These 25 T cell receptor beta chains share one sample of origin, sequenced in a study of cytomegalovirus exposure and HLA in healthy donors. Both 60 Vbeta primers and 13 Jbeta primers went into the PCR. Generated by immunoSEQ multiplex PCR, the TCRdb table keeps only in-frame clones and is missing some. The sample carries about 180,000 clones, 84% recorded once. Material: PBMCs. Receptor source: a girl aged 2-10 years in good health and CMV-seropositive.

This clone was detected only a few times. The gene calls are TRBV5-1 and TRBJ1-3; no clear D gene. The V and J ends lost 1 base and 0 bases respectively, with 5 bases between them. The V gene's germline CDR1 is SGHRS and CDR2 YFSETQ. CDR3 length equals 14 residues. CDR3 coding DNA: TGCGCCAGCAGCTTGACAAGCTCTGGAAACACCATATATTTT. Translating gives CASSLTSSGNTIYF.

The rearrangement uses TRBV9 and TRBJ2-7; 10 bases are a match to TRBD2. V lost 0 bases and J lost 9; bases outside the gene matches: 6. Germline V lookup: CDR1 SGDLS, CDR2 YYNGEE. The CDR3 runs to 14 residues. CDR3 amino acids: CASSVGFLAGVQYF. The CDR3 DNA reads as TGTGCCAGCAGCGTAGGGTTTCTAGCGGGGGTGCAGTACTTC.

CDR3 sequence (DNA): TGTGCCAGCAGTGAATACCGGACTAGCACAGATACGCAGTATTTT. Residues: CASSEYRTSTDTQYF. The genes are TRBV6-1 and TRBJ2-3; a possible D gene is TRBD2 (5 bases). The CDR3 contains 15 residues. Germline V lookup: CDR1 MNHNS, CDR2 SASEGT. V lost 2 bases to trimming and J lost 0 bases, with 9 bases between them.

The CDR3 bases are TGCGCCAGCAGCTTGGGACTAGCGGGAGGAAACAATGAGCAGTTCTTC. Its protein product is CASSLGLAGGNNEQFF. The V gene is TRBV5-1, the J gene TRBJ2-1, with 13 bases lining up with TRBD2. J lost 5 bases, V lost 0 bases, and 2 bases had no gene match. This CDR3 region has 16 residues. The germline V gene has CDR1 SGHRS and CDR2 YFSETQ.

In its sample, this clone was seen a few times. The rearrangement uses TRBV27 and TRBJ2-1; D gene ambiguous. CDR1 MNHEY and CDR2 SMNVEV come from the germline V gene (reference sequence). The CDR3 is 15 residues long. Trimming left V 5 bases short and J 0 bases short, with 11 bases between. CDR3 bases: TGTGCCAGCAGTAGCCCCCGGAGCTCCTACAATGAGCAGTTCTTC. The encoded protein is CASSSPRSSYNEQFF.

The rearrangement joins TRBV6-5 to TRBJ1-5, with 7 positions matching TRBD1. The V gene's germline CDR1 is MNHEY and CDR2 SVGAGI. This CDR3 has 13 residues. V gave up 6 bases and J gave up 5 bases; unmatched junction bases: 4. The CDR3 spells CASSQGQHQPQHF. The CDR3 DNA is TGTGCCAGCAGCCAGGGACAGCATCAGCCCCAGCATTTT.

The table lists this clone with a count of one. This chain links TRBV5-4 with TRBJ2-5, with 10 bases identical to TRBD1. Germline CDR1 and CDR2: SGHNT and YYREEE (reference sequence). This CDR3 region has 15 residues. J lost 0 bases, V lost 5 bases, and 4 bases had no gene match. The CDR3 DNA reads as TGTGCCAGCAGTTCCGGGACAGGGGACCAAGAGACCCAGTACTTC. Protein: CASSSGTGDQETQYF.

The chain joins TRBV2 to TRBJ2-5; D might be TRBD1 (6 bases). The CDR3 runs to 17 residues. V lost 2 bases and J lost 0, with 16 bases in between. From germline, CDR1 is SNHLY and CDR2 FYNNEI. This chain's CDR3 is CASSENSVQGYQETQYF. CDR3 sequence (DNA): TGTGCCAGCAGTGAAAACTCGGTCCAGGGGTACCAAGAGACCCAGTACTTC.

The DNA for the CDR3 is TGCGCCAGCAGCTATGGGACAGGAGCCTACGAGCAGTACTTC. As protein: CASSYGTGAYEQYF. The chain links TRBV4-1 to TRBJ2-7, with 8 bases matching TRBD1. Germline values: CDR1 MGHRA, CDR2 YSYEKL. CDR3 length equals 14 residues. V dropped 5 bases and J dropped 2; count of bases not matched to a gene: 5.

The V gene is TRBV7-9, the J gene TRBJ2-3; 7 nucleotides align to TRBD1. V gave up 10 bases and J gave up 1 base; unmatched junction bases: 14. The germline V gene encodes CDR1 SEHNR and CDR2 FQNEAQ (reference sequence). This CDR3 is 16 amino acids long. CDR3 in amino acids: CATPRGTVIGTDTQYF. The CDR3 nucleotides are TGTGCCACCCCGAGGGGGACAGTAATCGGCACAGATACGCAGTATTTT.

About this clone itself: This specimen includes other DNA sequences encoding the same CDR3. CDR3 sequence reads: CASSLGPGGYEQYF. The CDR3 region has the DNA TGTGCCAGCAGTTTAGGGCCGGGGGGCTACGAGCAGTACTTC. V is TRBV28 and J is TRBJ2-7; 7 nucleotides match TRBD2. Trimming cost V 2 bases and J 3 bases; bases outside gene matches: 4. Looked up from germline, CDR1 is MDHEN and CDR2 is SYDVKM. This CDR3 is built from 14 residues. The entire variable domain, with the rest obtained from reference TRBV28 and TRBJ2-7, is as follows: DVKVTQSSRYLVKRTGEKVFLECVQDMDHENMFWYRQDPGLGLRLIYFSYDVKMKEKGDIPEGYSVSREKKERFSLILESASTNQTSMYLCASSLGPGGYEQYFGPGTRLTVT.

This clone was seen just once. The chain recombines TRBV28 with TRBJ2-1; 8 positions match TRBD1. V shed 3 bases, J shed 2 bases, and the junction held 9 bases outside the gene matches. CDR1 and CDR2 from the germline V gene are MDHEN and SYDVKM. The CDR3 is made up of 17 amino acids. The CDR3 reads CASSLARTGLAYNEQFF. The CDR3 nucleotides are TGTGCCAGCAGTTTGGCCCGGACAGGGCTAGCCTACAATGAGCAGTTCTTC.

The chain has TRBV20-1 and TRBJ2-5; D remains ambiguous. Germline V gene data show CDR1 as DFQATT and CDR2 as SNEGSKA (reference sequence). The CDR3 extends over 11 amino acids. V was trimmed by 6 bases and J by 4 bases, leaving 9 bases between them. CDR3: CSAPRLETQYF. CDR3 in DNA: TGCAGTGCGCCTAGGTTAGAGACCCAGTACTTC.

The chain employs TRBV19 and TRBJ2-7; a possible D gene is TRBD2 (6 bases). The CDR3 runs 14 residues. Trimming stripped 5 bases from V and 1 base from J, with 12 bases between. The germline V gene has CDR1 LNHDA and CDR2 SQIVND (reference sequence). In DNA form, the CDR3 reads TGTGCCAGTAGTTTACCCGGGACTTCCTACGAGCAGTACTTC. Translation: CASSLPGTSYEQYF.

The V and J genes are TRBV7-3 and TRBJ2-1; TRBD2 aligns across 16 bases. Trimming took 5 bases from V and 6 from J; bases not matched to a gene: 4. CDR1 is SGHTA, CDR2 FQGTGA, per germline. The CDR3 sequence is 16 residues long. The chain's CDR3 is CASSRGLAGGGNEQFF. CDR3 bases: TGTGCCAGCAGCCGGGGACTAGCGGGAGGGGGCAATGAGCAGTTCTTC.

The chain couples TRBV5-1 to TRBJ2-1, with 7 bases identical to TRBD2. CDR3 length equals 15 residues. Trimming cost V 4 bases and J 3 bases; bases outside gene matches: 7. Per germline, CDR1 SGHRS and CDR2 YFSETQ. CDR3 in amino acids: CASSASGTSYNEQFF. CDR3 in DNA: TGCGCCAGCAGCGCCAGCGGGACCAGCTACAATGAGCAGTTCTTC.

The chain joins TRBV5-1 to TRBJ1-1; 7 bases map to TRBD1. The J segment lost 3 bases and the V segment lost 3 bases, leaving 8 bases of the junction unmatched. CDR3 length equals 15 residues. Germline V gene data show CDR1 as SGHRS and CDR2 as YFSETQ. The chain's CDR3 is CASSSPQGGDTEAFF. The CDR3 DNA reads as TGCGCCAGCAGCTCCCCCCAGGGGGGAGACACTGAAGCTTTCTTT.

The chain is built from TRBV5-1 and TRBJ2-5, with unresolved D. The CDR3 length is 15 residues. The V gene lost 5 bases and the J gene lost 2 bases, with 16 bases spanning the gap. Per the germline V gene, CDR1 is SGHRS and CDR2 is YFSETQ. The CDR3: CASRTRPASQETQYF. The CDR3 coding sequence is TGCGCCAGCAGGACACGTCCAGCTTCACAAGAGACCCAGTACTTC.

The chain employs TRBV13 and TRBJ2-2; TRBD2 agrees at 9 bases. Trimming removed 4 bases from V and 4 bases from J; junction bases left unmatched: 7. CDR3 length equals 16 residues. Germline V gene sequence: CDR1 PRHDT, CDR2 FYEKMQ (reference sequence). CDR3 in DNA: TGTGCCAGCAGCTCGGCTAGCGGGATAGGCACCGGGGAGCTGTTTTTT. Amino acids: CASSSASGIGTGELFF.

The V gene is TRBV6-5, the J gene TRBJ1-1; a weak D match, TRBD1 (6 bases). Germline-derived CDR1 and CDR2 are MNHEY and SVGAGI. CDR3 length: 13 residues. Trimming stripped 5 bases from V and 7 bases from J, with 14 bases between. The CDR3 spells CASSETGSNEAFF. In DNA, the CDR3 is TGTGCCAGCAGTGAAACAGGGAGTAATGAAGCTTTCTTT.

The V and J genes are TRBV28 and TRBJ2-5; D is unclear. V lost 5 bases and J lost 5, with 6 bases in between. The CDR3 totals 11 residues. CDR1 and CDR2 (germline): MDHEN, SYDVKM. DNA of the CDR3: TGTGCCAGCAGTACTTTCGAGACCCAGTACTTC. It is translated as CASSTFETQYF.

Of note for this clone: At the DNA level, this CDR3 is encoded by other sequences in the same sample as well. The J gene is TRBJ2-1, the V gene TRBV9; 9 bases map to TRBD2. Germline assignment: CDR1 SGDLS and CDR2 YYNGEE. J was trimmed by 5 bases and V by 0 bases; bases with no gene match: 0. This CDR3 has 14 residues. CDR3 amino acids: CASSVVAGDNEQFF. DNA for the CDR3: TGTGCCAGCAGCGTAGTAGCGGGAGACAATGAGCAGTTCTTC.

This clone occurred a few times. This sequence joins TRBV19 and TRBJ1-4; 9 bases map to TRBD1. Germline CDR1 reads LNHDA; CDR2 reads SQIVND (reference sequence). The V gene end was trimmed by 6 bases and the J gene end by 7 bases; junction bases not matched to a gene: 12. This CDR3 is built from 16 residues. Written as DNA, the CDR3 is TGTGCCAGTAGGAGGGGACAGGGCACGACCTCTGAAAAACTGTTTTTT. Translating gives CASRRGQGTTSEKLFF.

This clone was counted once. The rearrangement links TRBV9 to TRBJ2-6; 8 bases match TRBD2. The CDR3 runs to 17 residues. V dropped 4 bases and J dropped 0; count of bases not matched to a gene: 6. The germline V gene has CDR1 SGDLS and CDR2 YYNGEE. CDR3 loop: CASSPRLASSGANVLTF. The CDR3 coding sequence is TGTGCCAGCAGCCCCCGACTAGCGAGCTCTGGGGCCAACGTCCTGACTTTC.

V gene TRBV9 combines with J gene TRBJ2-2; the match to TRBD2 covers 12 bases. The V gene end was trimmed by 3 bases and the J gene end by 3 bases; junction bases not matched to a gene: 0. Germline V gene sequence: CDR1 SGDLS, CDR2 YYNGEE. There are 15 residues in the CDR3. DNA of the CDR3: TGTGCCAGCAGCGGACTAGCGGGAGACACCGGGGAGCTGTTTTTT. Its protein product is CASSGLAGDTGELFF. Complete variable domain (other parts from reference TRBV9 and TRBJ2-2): DSGVTQTPKHLITATGQRVTLRCSPRSGDLSVYWYQQSLDQGLQFLIQYYNGEERAKGNILERFSAQQFPDLHSELNLSSLELGDSALYFCASSGLAGDTGELFFGEGSRLTVL.